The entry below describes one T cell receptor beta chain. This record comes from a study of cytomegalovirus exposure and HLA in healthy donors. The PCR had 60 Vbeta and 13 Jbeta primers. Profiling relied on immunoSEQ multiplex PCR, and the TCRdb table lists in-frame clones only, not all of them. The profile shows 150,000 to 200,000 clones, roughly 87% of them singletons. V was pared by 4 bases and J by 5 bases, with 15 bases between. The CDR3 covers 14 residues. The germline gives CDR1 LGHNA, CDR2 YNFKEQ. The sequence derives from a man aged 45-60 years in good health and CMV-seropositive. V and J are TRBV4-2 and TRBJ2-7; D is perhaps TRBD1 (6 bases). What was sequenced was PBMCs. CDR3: CASSPITRQDEQYF. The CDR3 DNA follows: TGTGCCAGCAGCCCCATAACTCGACAGGACGAGCAGTACTTC.